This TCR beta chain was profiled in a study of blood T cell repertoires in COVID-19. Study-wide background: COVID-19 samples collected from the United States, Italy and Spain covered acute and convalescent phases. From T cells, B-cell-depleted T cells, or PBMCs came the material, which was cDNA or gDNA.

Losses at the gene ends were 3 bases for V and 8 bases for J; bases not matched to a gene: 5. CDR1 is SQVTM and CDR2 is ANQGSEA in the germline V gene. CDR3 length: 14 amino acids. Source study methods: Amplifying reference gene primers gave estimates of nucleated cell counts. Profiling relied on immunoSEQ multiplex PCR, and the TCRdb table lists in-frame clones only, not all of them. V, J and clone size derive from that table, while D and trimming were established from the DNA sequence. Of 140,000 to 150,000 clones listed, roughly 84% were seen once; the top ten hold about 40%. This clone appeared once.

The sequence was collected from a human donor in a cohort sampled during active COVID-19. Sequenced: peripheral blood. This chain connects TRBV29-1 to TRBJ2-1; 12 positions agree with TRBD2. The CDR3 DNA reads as TGCAGCGTTGAGCTAGCGGGGGGGCACGATGAGCAGTTCTTC. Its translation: CSVELAGGHDEQFF.